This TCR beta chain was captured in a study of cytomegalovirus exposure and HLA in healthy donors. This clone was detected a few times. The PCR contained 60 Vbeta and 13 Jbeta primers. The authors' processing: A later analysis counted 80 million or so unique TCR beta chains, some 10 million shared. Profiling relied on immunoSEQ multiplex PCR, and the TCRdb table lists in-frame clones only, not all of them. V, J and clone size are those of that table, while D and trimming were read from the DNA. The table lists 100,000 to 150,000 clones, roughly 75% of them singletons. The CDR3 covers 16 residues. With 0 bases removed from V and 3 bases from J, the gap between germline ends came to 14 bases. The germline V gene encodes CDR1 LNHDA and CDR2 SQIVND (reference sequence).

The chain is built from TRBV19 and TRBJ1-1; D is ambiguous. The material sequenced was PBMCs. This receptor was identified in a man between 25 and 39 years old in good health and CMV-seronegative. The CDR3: CASSIDWEGADTEAFF. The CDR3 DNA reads TGTGCCAGTAGTATAGATTGGGAGGGCGCGGACACTGAAGCTTTCTTT.